The 17 T cell receptor beta chains listed next were all sequenced from one sample in a study of cytomegalovirus exposure and HLA in healthy donors. The PCR used 60 Vbeta and 13 Jbeta primers. The method was immunoSEQ multiplex PCR; TCRdb's version includes in-frame clones alone and lacks a portion of them. The sample holds about 170,000 clones, about four fifths seen once. The sample was PBMCs. Receptors were obtained from a woman aged 18-29 years in good health and CMV-seronegative.

The J gene is TRBJ2-1, the V gene TRBV4-3, with 10 bases matching TRBD2. The CDR3 is 16 amino acids. J was trimmed by 0 bases and V by 2 bases; bases with no gene match: 1. Looked up from germline, CDR1 is LGHNA and CDR2 is YSLEER. Here the CDR3 DNA reads TGCGCCAGCAGCCAAAGACTAGCGGGCTCCTACAATGAGCAGTTCTTC. Its protein is CASSQRLAGSYNEQFF.

V usage is TRBV9 and J usage is TRBJ2-1; 16 positions agree with TRBD2. CDR1 is SGDLS and CDR2 is YYNGEE in the germline V gene. The CDR3 extends over 15 amino acids. The J segment lost 8 bases and the V segment lost 4 bases, leaving 3 bases of the junction unmatched. CDR3 sequence (DNA): TGTGCCAGCAGCCGGGGACTAGCGGGAGGGTATGAGCAGTTCTTC. It codes for CASSRGLAGGYEQFF. Full variable domain (rest looked up from reference TRBV9 and TRBJ2-1): DSGVTQTPKHLITATGQRVTLRCSPRSGDLSVYWYQQSLDQGLQFLIQYYNGEERAKGNILERFSAQQFPDLHSELNLSSLELGDSALYFCASSRGLAGGYEQFFGPGTRLTVL.

CDR3 bases: TGCGCCAGCAGCTTGGAGACACCGCCGACTAGCTATGGCTACACCTTC. It is translated as CASSLETPPTSYGYTF. The rearrangement joins TRBV5-1 to TRBJ1-2; D is ambiguous. Trimming took off 0 bases at V and 4 bases at J, with 16 bases between the two ends. The CDR3 has 16 residues. Per the germline V gene, CDR1 is SGHRS and CDR2 is YFSETQ.

V gene TRBV11-2 combines with J gene TRBJ2-7, with TRBD1 matching 7 bases. The germline CDR1 and CDR2 sequences are SGHAT and FQNNGV. Trimming cost V 3 bases and J 1 base; bases outside gene matches: 15. The CDR3 totals 18 residues. The CDR3 DNA reads TGTGCCAGCAGCTTTTGGAAGGTGACCGGGACAGTATCCTACGAGCAGTACTTC. It translates to CASSFWKVTGTVSYEQYF.

This sequence joins TRBV4-1 and TRBJ2-3; 9 bases are shared with TRBD1. This CDR3 has 16 residues. Germline trimming cut 6 bases from V and 2 bases from J; bases unmatched to any gene: 9. The germline V gene has CDR1 MGHRA and CDR2 YSYEKL. The CDR3 spells CASSLRGTGNTDTQYF. CDR3 in DNA: TGCGCCAGCAGTCTGCGTGGGACAGGGAACACAGATACGCAGTATTTT.

This clone showed up just a few times. The CDR3 bases are TGTGCCAGCAGCCCCAGGGGGAGATGGAATCAGCCCCAGCATTTT. Translated: CASSPRGRWNQPQHF. V usage is TRBV28 and J usage is TRBJ1-5; the match to TRBD1 covers 7 bases. Germline-derived CDR1 and CDR2 are MDHEN and SYDVKM. The CDR3 spans 15 residues. After removal of 6 bases from V and 4 bases from J, the junction contained 9 bases not matched to a gene.

The genes are TRBV30 and TRBJ2-7; a weak D match, TRBD2 (5 bases). Trimming removed 3 bases at V and 7 bases at J, with 22 bases between. The CDR3 has 15 residues. The germline gives CDR1 GTSNPN, CDR2 SVGIG (reference sequence). The CDR3 is CAWRSRAELKYEQYF. Written as DNA, the CDR3 is TGTGCCTGGAGGTCGCGGGCGGAGCTCAAATATGAGCAGTACTTC.

The chain couples TRBV4-2 to TRBJ2-1; no reliable D call. The germline V gene encodes CDR1 LGHNA and CDR2 YNFKEQ. The CDR3 consists of 15 residues. The V and J ends lost 4 bases and 7 bases respectively, with 17 bases between them. The CDR3 DNA reads TGTGCCAGCAGCCGAACAATTTCAGGTGTAAATGAGCAGTTCTTC. This translates into CASSRTISGVNEQFF.

The V gene is TRBV11-2, the J gene TRBJ2-3, with 7 bases fitting TRBD2. This CDR3 is built from 15 residues. The germline V gene has CDR1 SGHAT and CDR2 FQNNGV. V gave up 3 bases and J gave up 2 bases; unmatched junction bases: 5. The CDR3 nucleotides read TGTGCCAGCAGCTTGGGAGGGACCTACACAGATACGCAGTATTTT. This encodes CASSLGGTYTDTQYF. Full variable domain (rest looked up from reference TRBV11-2 and TRBJ2-3): EAGVAQSPRYKIIEKRQSVAFWCNPISGHATLYWYQQILGQGPKLLIQFQNNGVVDDSQLPKDRFSAERLKGVDSTLKIQPAKLEDSAVYLCASSLGGTYTDTQYFGPGTRLTVL.

V usage is TRBV4-3 and J usage is TRBJ2-7; maybe TRBD1 (5 bases). V gave up 0 bases and J gave up 4 bases, with 10 bases separating them. Germline CDR1 is LGHNA and CDR2 is YSLEER. The length of the CDR3 is 14 residues. This CDR3 reads CASSQEATDYEQYF. The CDR3, as DNA: TGCGCCAGCAGCCAAGAGGCGACAGATTACGAGCAGTACTTC.

This chain joins TRBV4-3 and TRBJ2-7, with D possibly TRBD2 on 5 matching bases. Per the germline V gene, CDR1 is LGHNA and CDR2 is YSLEER. V was cut by 1 base and J by 0 bases, with 13 bases left in between. This CDR3 contains 16 residues. CDR3 region: CASSQGGGRDSYEQYF. The CDR3 DNA follows: TGCGCCAGCAGCCAAGGTGGCGGACGGGACTCCTACGAGCAGTACTTC.

The V call is TRBV5-1, the J call TRBJ2-5; tentative D call: TRBD1 (6 bases). This CDR3 comprises 15 residues. Germline V lookup: CDR1 SGHRS, CDR2 YFSETQ. V lost 3 bases, J lost 4 bases, and 16 bases lay in between. The CDR3 DNA reads as TGCGCCAGCAGCTCCGCACAGGGTCCGGGAGAGACCCAGTACTTC. It yields the protein CASSSAQGPGETQYF.

In this sample, this clone turned up a few times. The CDR3 sequence: CASSSLAPSTDTQYF. The CDR3 DNA reads TGCGCCAGCAGCTCCCTAGCCCCAAGCACAGATACGCAGTATTTT. The chain combines TRBV5-1 with TRBJ2-3; D possibly corresponds to TRBD2 (5 bases). Germline CDR1 is SGHRS and CDR2 is YFSETQ. Trimming shortened V by 3 bases and J by 0 bases, and 11 bases separated the two germline ends. The length of the CDR3 is 15 residues.

The rearrangement links TRBV5-8 to TRBJ2-3; no clear D. The CDR3 spans 16 residues. Germline loops: CDR1 SGHTS, CDR2 YDEGEE. The V end was cut by 4 bases, the J end by 0 bases, with 15 bases between. In nucleotides, the CDR3 is TGTGCCAGCAGCCTAACCCCCCTTGCAAGCACAGATACGCAGTATTTT. Its translation is CASSLTPLASTDTQYF. The full variable domain, in which reference TRBV5-8 and TRBJ2-3 provide the parts outside the CDR3, is EAGVTQSPTHLIKTRGQQATLRCSPISGHTSVYWYQQALGLGLQFLLWYDEGEERNRGNFPPRFSGRQFPNYSSELNVNALELEDSALYLCASSLTPLASTDTQYFGPGTRLTVL.

V is TRBV19 and J is TRBJ2-5; tentative D call: TRBD1 (6 bases). The length of the CDR3 is 17 residues. V lost 4 bases and J lost 4, with 22 bases in between. CDR1 LNHDA and CDR2 SQIVND come from the germline V gene (reference sequence). DNA for the CDR3: TGTGCCAGTAGTACCCCCCGGCAGGGGCGGAGAGGAGAGACCCAGTACTTC. This translates into CASSTPRQGRRGETQYF.

V and J are TRBV11-3 and TRBJ2-1; 14 nucleotides line up with TRBD2. Germline V lookup: CDR1 SGHNT, CDR2 YENEEA. The trim removed 3 bases at V and 4 bases at J, leaving 14 bases unmatched. This CDR3 has 20 residues. CDR3: CASSFGARLAGGPGYNEQFF. In DNA, the CDR3 is TGTGCCAGCAGCTTCGGGGCCCGACTAGCGGGAGGGCCGGGGTACAATGAGCAGTTCTTC. The full variable domain, completed using reference TRBV11-3 and TRBJ2-1, is EAGVVQSPRYKIIEKKQPVAFWCNPISGHNTLYWYLQNLGQGPELLIRYENEEAVDDSQLPKDRFSAERLKGVDSTLKIQPAELGDSAVYLCASSFGARLAGGPGYNEQFFGPGTRLTVL.

The CDR3 nucleotides are TGTGCCAGCAGTGATCGGCGGGAGTGGACCGGGGAGCTGTTTTTT. Translating gives CASSDRREWTGELFF. The chain employs TRBV2 and TRBJ2-2; 7 nucleotides match TRBD2. The trim removed 3 bases at V and 5 bases at J, leaving 6 bases unmatched. Germline V gives CDR1 SNHLY, CDR2 FYNNEI. The CDR3 totals 15 residues.